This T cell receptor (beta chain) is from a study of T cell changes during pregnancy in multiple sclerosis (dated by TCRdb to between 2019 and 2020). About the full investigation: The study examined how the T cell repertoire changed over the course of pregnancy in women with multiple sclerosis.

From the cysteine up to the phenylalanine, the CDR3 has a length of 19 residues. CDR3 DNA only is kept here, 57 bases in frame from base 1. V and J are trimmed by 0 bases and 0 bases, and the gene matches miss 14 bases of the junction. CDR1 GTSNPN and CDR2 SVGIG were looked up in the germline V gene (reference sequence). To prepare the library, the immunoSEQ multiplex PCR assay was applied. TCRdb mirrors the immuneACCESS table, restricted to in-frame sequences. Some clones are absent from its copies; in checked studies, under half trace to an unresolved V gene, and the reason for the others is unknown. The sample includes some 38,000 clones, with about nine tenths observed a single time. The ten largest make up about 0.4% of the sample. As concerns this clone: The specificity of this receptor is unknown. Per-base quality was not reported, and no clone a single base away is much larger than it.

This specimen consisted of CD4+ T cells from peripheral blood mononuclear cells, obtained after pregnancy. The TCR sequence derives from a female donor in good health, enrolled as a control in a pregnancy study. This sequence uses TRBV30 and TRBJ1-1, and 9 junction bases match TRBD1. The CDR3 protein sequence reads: CAWSVLTGGISFMNTEAFF. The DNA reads TGTGCCTGGAGTGTCCTTACAGGGGGCATCTCCTTCATGAACACTGAAGCTTTCTTT.